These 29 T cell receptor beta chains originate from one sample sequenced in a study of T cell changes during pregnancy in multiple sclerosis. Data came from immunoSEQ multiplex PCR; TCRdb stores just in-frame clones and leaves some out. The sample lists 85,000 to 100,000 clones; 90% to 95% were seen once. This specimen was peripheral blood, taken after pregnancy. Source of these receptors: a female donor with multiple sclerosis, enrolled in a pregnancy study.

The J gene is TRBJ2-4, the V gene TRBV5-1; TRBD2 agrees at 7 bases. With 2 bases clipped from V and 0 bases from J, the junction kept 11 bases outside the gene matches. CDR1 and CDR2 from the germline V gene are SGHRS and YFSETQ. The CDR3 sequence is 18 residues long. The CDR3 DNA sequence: TGCGCCAGCAGCTTCGAACAGCGGGGCCTGACAGCCAAAAACATTCAGTACTTC. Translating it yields CASSFEQRGLTAKNIQYF.

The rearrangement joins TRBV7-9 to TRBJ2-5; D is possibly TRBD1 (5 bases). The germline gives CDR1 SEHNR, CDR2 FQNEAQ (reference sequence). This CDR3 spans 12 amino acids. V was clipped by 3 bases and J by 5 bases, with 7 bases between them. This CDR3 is CASSLTDETQYF. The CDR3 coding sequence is TGTGCCAGCAGCTTGACAGACGAGACCCAGTACTTC.

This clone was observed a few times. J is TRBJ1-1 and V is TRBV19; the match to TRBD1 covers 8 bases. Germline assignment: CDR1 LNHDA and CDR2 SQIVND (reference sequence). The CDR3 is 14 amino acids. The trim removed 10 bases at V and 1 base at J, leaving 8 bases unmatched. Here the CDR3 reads CATQGARGNTEAFF. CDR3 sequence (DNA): TGTGCCACCCAGGGGGCCCGGGGGAACACTGAAGCTTTCTTT.

For the CDR3, the DNA is TGTGCCTGGGGAACCGGGACAGGGTACACTGAAGCTTTCTTT. Translated, it gives CAWGTGTGYTEAFF. V gene TRBV30 combines with J gene TRBJ1-1; 9 bases match TRBD1. The CDR3 runs to 14 residues. Trimming at V came to 5 bases and at J to 3 bases, leaving 7 bases not matched to a gene. Per germline, CDR1 GTSNPN and CDR2 SVGIG (reference sequence).

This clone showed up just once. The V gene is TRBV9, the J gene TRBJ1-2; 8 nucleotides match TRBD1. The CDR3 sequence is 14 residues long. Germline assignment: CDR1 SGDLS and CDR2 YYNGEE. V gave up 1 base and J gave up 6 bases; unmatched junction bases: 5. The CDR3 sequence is CASSVLAGGDGYTF. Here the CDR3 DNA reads TGTGCCAGCAGCGTATTAGCAGGGGGCGATGGCTACACCTTC. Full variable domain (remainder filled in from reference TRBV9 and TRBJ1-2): DSGVTQTPKHLITATGQRVTLRCSPRSGDLSVYWYQQSLDQGLQFLIQYYNGEERAKGNILERFSAQQFPDLHSELNLSSLELGDSALYFCASSVLAGGDGYTFGSGTRLTVV.

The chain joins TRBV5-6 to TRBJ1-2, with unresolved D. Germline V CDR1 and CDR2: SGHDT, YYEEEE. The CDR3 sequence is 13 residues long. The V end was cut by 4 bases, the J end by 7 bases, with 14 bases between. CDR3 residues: CASSNGVGGGYTF. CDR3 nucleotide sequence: TGTGCCAGCAGCAACGGGGTTGGAGGTGGCTACACCTTC. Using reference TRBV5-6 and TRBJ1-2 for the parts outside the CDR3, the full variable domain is DAGVTQSPTHLIKTRGQQVTLRCSPKSGHDTVSWYQQALGQGPQFIFQYYEEEERQRGNFPDRFSGHQFPNYSSELNVNALLLGDSALYLCASSNGVGGGYTFGSGTRLTVV.

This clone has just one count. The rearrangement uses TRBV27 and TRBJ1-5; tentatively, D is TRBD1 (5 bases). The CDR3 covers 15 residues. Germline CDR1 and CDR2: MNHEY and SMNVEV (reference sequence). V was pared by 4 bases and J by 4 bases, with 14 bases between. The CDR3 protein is CASSWAGRGNQPQHF. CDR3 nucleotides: TGTGCCAGCAGTTGGGCAGGGCGTGGAAATCAGCCCCAGCATTTT.

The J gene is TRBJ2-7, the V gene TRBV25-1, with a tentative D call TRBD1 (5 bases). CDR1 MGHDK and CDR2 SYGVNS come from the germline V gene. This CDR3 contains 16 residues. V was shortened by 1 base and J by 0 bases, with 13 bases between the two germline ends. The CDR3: CASSELQESNSYEQYF. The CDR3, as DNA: TGTGCCAGCAGTGAATTACAGGAGAGTAACTCCTACGAGCAGTACTTC.

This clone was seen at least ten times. CDR3 amino acids: CASSQRGCTEAFF. The CDR3 region has the DNA TGCGCCAGCAGTCAAAGGGGGTGTACTGAAGCTTTCTTT. The chain links TRBV23-1 to TRBJ1-1; D may be TRBD1 (6 bases). TRBV23-1 is identified as an open reading frame with a role that is uncertain. CDR3 length: 13 amino acids. Trimming cost V 2 bases and J 5 bases, with 9 bases left between them.

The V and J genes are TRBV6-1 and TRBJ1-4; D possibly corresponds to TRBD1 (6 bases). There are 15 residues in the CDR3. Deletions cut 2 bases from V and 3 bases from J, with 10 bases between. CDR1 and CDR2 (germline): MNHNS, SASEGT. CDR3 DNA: TGTGCCAGCAGTGAACTAGGGGGAGCTAATGAAAAACTGTTTTTT. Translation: CASSELGGANEKLFF.

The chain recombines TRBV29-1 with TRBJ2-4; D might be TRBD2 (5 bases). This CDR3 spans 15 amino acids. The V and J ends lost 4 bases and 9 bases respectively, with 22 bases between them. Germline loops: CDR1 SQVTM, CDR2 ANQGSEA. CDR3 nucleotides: TGCAGCGTTGTGCCGGGAATGATCGGCGAGGGCATTCAGTACTTC. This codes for CSVVPGMIGEGIQYF. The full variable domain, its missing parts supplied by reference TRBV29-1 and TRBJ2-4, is SAVISQKPSRDICQRGTSLTIQCQVDSQVTMMFWYRQQPGQSLTLIATANQGSEATYESGFVIDKFPISRPNLTFSTLTVSNMSPEDSSIYLCSVVPGMIGEGIQYFGAGTRLSVL.

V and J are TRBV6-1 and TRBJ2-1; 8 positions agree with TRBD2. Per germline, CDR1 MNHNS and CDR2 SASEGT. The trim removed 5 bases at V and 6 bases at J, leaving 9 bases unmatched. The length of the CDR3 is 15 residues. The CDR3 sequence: CASSKSSGRPNEQFF. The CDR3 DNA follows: TGTGCCAGCAGTAAATCCAGCGGGAGACCCAATGAGCAGTTCTTC.

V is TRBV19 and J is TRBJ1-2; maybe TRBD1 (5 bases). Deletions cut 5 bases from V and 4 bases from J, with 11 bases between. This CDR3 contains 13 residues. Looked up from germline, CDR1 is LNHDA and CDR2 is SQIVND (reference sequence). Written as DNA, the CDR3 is TGTGCCAGTAGTTCGGACGGGGGCTATGGCTACACCTTC. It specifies CASSSDGGYGYTF.

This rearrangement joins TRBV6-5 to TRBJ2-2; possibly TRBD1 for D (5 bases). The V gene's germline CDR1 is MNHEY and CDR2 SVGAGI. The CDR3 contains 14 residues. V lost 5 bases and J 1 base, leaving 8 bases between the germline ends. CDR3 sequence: CASSHRWNTGELFF. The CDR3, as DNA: TGTGCCAGCAGTCACAGGTGGAACACCGGGGAGCTGTTTTTT.

The CDR3 DNA sequence: TGTGCCAGCAGCACGCGCTGGGGCGCAGATACGCAGTATTTT. This encodes CASSTRWGADTQYF. The chain uses TRBV9 and TRBJ2-3; D is perhaps TRBD1 (5 bases). The CDR3 spans 14 residues. Trimming took off 4 bases at V and 4 bases at J, with 13 bases between the two ends. Germline values: CDR1 SGDLS, CDR2 YYNGEE.

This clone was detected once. CDR3 loop: CASSLPLTGVKYEQYF. In DNA, the CDR3 is TGTGCCAGCAGCCTACCGTTGACAGGGGTAAAATACGAGCAGTACTTC. The rearrangement joins TRBV5-4 to TRBJ2-7; 8 nucleotides match TRBD1. This CDR3 region has 16 residues. V lost 4 bases to trimming and J lost 4 bases; unmatched junction nucleotides: 13. Germline loops: CDR1 SGHNT, CDR2 YYREEE (reference sequence).

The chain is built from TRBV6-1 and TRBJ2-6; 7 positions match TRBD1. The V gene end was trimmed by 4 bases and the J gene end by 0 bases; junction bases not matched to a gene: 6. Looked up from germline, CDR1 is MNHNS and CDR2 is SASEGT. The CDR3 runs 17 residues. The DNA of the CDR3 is TGTGCCAGCAGTGTACTAACAGGGGACTCTGGGGCCAACGTCCTGACTTTC. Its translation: CASSVLTGDSGANVLTF.

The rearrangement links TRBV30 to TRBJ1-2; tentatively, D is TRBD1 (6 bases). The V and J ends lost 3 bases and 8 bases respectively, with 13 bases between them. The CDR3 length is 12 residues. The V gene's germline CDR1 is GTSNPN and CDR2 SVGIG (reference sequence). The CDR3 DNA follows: TGTGCCTGGAGACCGGACAGTGCCGGCTACACCTTC. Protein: CAWRPDSAGYTF.

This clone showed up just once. The CDR3: CASSPKPGIIYNEQFF. The CDR3 DNA sequence: TGTGCCAGCAGCCCAAAACCGGGGATCATCTACAATGAGCAGTTCTTC. The J gene is TRBJ2-1, the V gene TRBV7-8; D may be TRBD2 (5 bases). CDR1 is SGHVS, CDR2 FQNEAQ, per germline. The CDR3 is made up of 16 amino acids. V was pared by 5 bases and J by 3 bases, with 17 bases between.

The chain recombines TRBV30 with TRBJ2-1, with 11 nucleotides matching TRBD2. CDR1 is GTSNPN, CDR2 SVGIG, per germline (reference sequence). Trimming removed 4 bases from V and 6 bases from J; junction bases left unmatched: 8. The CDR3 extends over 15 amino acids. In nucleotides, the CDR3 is TGTGCCTGGAACCGAGGGACTAGCGGAGGCAATGAGCAGTTCTTC. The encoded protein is CAWNRGTSGGNEQFF. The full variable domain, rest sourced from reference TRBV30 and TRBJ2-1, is SQTIHQWPATLVQPVGSPLSLECTVEGTSNPNLYWYRQAAGRGLQLLFYSVGIGQISSEVPQNLSASRPQDRQFILSSKKLLLSDSGFYLCAWNRGTSGGNEQFFGPGTRLTVL.

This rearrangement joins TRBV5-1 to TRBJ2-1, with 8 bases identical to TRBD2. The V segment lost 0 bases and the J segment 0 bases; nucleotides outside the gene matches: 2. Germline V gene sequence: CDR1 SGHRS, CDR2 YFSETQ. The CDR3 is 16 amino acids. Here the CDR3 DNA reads TGCGCCAGCAGCTTGGTGAGCGGGAGCTCCTACAATGAGCAGTTCTTC. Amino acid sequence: CASSLVSGSSYNEQFF. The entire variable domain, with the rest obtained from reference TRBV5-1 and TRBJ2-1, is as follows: KAGVTQTPRYLIKTRGQQVTLSCSPISGHRSVSWYQQTPGQGLQFLFEYFSETQRNKGNFPGRFSGRQFSNSRSEMNVSTLELGDSALYLCASSLVSGSSYNEQFFGPGTRLTVL.

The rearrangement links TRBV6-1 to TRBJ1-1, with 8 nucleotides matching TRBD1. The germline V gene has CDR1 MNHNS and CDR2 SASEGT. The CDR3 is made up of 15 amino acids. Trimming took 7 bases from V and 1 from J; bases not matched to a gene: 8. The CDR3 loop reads CASNDRGSSNTEAFF. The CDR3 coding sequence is TGTGCCAGCAATGACAGGGGAAGTTCGAACACTGAAGCTTTCTTT.

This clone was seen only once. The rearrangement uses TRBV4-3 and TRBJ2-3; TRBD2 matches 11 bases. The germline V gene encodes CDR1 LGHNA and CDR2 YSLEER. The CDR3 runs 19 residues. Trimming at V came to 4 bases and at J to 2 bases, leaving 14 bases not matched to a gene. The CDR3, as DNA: TGCGCCAGCAGCCCCAGGGGGGCAGGGACTAGCGGTTTCACAGATACGCAGTATTTT. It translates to CASSPRGAGTSGFTDTQYF.

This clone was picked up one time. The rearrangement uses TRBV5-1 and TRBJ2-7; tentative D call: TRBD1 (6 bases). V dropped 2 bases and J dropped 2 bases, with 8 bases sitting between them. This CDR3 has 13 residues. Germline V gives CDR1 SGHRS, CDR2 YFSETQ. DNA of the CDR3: TGCGCCAGCAGCTTCGGACAGACCTACGAGCAGTACTTC. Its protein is CASSFGQTYEQYF.

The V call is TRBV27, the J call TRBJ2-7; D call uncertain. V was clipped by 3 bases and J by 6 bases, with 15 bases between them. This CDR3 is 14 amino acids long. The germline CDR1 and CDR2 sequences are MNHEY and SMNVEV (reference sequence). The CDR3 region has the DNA TGTGCCAGCAGTTTTACGGGTCAACAAGTCGAGCAGTACTTC. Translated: CASSFTGQQVEQYF.

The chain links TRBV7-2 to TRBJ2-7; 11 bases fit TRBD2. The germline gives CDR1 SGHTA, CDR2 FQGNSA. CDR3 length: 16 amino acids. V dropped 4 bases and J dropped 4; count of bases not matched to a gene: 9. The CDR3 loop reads CASSSSGVAGGYEQYF. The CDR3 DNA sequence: TGTGCCAGCAGCTCCTCGGGGGTAGCGGGAGGGTACGAGCAGTACTTC.

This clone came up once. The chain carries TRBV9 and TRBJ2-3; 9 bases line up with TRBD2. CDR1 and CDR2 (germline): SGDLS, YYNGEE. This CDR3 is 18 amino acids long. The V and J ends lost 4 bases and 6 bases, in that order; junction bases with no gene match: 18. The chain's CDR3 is CASSPRYSGTSKADTQYF. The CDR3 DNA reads TGTGCCAGCAGCCCCCGTTACTCCGGGACTAGCAAGGCGGATACGCAGTATTTT.

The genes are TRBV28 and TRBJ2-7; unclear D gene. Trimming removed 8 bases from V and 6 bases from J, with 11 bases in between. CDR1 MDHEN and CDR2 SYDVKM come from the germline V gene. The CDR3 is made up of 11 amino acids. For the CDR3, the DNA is TGTGCCAGCGCCCAGAGGCCCGAGCAGTACTTC. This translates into CASAQRPEQYF.

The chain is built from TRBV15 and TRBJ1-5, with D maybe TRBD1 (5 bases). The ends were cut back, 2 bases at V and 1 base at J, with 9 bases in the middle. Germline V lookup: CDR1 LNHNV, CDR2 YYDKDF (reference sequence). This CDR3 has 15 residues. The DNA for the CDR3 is TGTGCCACCAGCAGAAACAGGCTCAGCAATCAGCCCCAGCATTTT. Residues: CATSRNRLSNQPQHF.